The rows below give T cell receptor beta chains drawn from one sample of a study of blood T cell repertoires in COVID-19. The method was immunoSEQ multiplex PCR; TCRdb's version includes in-frame clones alone and lacks a portion of them. The data hold 150,000 or so clones, with roughly four fifths observed a single time. Sequencing was performed on peripheral blood. Receptors were obtained from a woman aged 55-75 years with acute or convalescent COVID-19. CDR3s include the opening cysteine and the closing phenylalanine or tryptophan. The D gene is left open where the match is weak. Where a row states a size, it is once, few, many or the class of an expanded clone; other rows omit it.

d_gene	j_gene	v_gene	abundance	CDR3aa	CDR3nt
-	TRBJ2-1	TRBV6-1	-	CASSGLRGGSYNEQFF	TGTGCCAGCAGTGGACTAAGGGGGGGCTCCTACAATGAGCAGTTCTTC
TRBD1	TRBJ2-2	TRBV6-5	few	CASSYGTAANTGELFF	TGTGCCAGCAGTTACGGGACAGCGGCGAACACCGGGGAGCTGTTTTTT
TRBD2	TRBJ2-3	TRBV7-3	-	CASSRGGALADTQYF	TGTGCCAGCAGCCGGGGGGGCGCCCTCGCAGATACGCAGTATTTT
-	TRBJ1-2	TRBV29-1	-	CSSRGENYGYTF	TGCAGCTCCCGCGGGGAGAACTATGGCTACACCTTC
-	TRBJ1-1	TRBV11-3	-	CASSLTVNTEAFF	TGTGCCAGCAGCTTAACGGTGAACACTGAAGCTTTCTTT
TRBD1	TRBJ2-3	TRBV19	once	CASIPGQGPPDTQYF	TGTGCCAGTATCCCGGGACAGGGCCCCCCAGATACGCAGTATTTT
-	TRBJ1-6	TRBV3-1/TRBV3-2	-	CASSQSTANNSPLHF	TGTGCCAGCAGCCAATCTACAGCAAATAATTCACCCCTCCACTTT
TRBD1	TRBJ2-7	TRBV27	-	CASSLNRGRGNEQYF	TGTGCCAGCAGTTTAAACAGGGGGCGCGGGAACGAGCAGTACTTC
-	TRBJ1-1	TRBV12-3/TRBV12-4	-	CASIVRDTEAFF	TGTGCCAGCATCGTACGGGATACTGAAGCTTTCTTT
-	TRBJ1-2	TRBV5-6	-	CASSLEGAVPYGYTF	TGTGCCAGCAGCTTGGAAGGGGCCGTACCCTATGGCTACACCTTC
-	TRBJ2-3	TRBV6-4	-	CASSTRDLAGDTQYF	TGTGCCAGCTCTACCCGGGACTTAGCCGGAGATACGCAGTATTTT
TRBD1	TRBJ2-3	TRBV4-1	-	CASSQTGAPSTDTQYF	TGCGCCAGCAGCCAAACAGGGGCCCCAAGCACAGATACGCAGTATTTT
TRBD1	TRBJ1-1	TRBV5-1	few	CASSSRTGHLNTEAFF	TGCGCCAGCAGCAGCCGGACAGGGCACTTGAACACTGAAGCTTTCTTT
TRBD1	TRBJ2-7	TRBV7-9	-	CASSMGQGAHEQYF	TGTGCCAGCAGCATGGGACAGGGGGCTCACGAGCAGTACTTC
-	TRBJ1-1	TRBV3-1/TRBV3-2	-	CASSTRIPGDTEAFF	TGTGCCAGCAGCACTCGTATCCCGGGGGACACTGAAGCTTTCTTT
-	TRBJ1-2	TRBV4-1	few	CASSRSEGNGNYGYTF	TGCGCCAGCAGCCGTTCGGAGGGGAATGGAAACTATGGCTACACCTTC
TRBD2	TRBJ2-1	TRBV6-1	-	CASSDLSGGGYNEQFF	TGTGCCAGCAGTGACCTCAGCGGGGGGGGTTACAATGAGCAGTTCTTC
-	TRBJ1-4	TRBV7-2	-	CASSRRAGSEKLFF	TGTGCCAGCAGCCGGAGGGCGGGGAGTGAAAAACTGTTTTTT
-	TRBJ2-6	TRBV27	-	CASSFNRASGANVLTF	TGTGCCAGCAGTTTCAACAGGGCCTCTGGGGCCAACGTCCTGACTTTC
TRBD2	TRBJ2-4	TRBV27	-	CASSLSGVAKNIQYF	TGTGCCAGCAGCCTTAGCGGGGTAGCCAAAAACATTCAGTACTTC
-	TRBJ1-2	TRBV5-1	-	CASRREGYGYTF	TGCGCCAGCAGGAGGGAAGGATATGGCTACACCTTC
TRBD2	TRBJ2-2	TRBV9	-	CASSHRGGNTGELFF	TGTGCCAGCTCCCATCGGGGGGGGAACACCGGGGAGCTGTTTTTT
-	TRBJ1-3	TRBV7-2	-	CASSQGGLSGNTIYF	TGTGCCAGCAGCCAGGGAGGCCTCTCTGGAAACACCATATATTTT
-	TRBJ2-2	TRBV27	-	CASSFKNTGELFF	TGTGCCAGCAGTTTTAAGAACACCGGGGAGCTGTTTTTT
-	TRBJ1-2	TRBV4-2	-	CASSLQGSDGYTF	TGTGCCAGCAGCCTCCAGGGTTCGGATGGCTACACCTTC
-	TRBJ1-3	TRBV7-2	-	CASSLVFLAVSGNTIYF	-
-	TRBJ2-5	TRBV2	-	CASNGGQNGGQETQYF	TGTGCCAGCAATGGGGGCCAGAACGGAGGCCAAGAGACCCAGTACTTC
TRBD1	TRBJ1-4	TRBV27	-	CASSSLQGANEKLFF	TGTGCCAGCAGTTCTCTACAGGGGGCTAATGAAAAACTGTTTTTT
-	TRBJ2-1	TRBV3-1/TRBV3-2	-	CASSQGAGQYNEQFF	TGTGCCAGCAGCCAAGGGGCAGGGCAATACAATGAGCAGTTCTTC
TRBD1	TRBJ2-2	TRBV7-7	-	CASRGPNTGELFF	TGTGCTAGCAGGGGGCCGAACACCGGGGAGCTGTTTTTT
-	TRBJ1-4	TRBV5-6	few	CASSLVWQGNEKLFF	TGTGCCAGCAGCTTGGTTTGGCAGGGGAATGAAAAACTGTTTTTT
-	TRBJ1-3	TRBV5-4	-	CASSFGGDVGNTIYF	TGTGCCAGCAGCTTTGGGGGGGACGTTGGAAACACCATATATTTT
-	TRBJ1-4	TRBV15	few	CATSRDNRELVIGEKLFF	TGTGCCACCAGCAGAGATAACAGAGAACTAGTAATTGGAGAAAAACTGTTTTTT
TRBD2	TRBJ2-5	TRBV6-5	-	CAGGTSAKETQYF	TGTGCCGGGGGGACTAGCGCTAAAGAGACCCAGTACTTC
TRBD2	TRBJ2-3	TRBV3-1/TRBV3-2	few	CASSPTGGFSTDTQYF	TGTGCCAGCAGCCCTACGGGGGGGTTTAGCACAGATACGCAGTATTTT
TRBD1	TRBJ1-1	TRBV4-1	-	CASSRDSSNTEAFF	TGCGCCAGCAGCCGGGACAGCTCGAACACTGAAGCTTTCTTT
TRBD1	TRBJ1-6	TRBV10-1	-	CANRGEAPCSYNSPLHF	TGCGCCAACAGGGGTGAGGCTCCTTGCTCCTATAATTCACCCCTCCACTTT
TRBD1	TRBJ2-2	TRBV11-3	-	CASSLGQSLYTGELFF	TGTGCCAGCAGCTTGGGACAGTCTCTATACACCGGGGAGCTGTTTTTT
TRBD1	TRBJ2-1	TRBV14	-	CASSPGTGAPEEQFF	TGTGCCAGCAGCCCCGGGACAGGGGCGCCAGAAGAGCAGTTCTTC
-	TRBJ1-5	TRBV6-5	-	CASKPGEGGNQPQHF	TGTGCCAGCAAACCGGGGGAGGGCGGCAATCAGCCCCAGCATTTT
-	TRBJ1-1	TRBV30	-	CAWRRQSYTEAFF	TGTGCCTGGCGGAGACAGTCCTACACTGAAGCTTTCTTT